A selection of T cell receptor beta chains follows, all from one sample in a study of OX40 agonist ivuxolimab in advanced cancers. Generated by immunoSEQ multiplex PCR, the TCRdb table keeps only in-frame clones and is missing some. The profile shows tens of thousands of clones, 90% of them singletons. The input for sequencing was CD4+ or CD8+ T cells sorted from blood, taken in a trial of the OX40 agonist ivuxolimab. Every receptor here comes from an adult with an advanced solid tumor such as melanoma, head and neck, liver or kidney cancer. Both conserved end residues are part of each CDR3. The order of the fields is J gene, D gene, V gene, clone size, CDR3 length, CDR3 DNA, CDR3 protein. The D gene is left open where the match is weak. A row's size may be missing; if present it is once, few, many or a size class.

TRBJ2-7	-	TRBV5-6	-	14	TGTGCCAGCAGCCTAGGGGGTCTTATCTACGAGCAGTACTTC	CASSLGGLIYEQYF
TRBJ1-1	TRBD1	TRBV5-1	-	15	TGCGCCAGCAGCCCCTGGACAGGGGACGGCACTGAAGCTTTCTTT	CASSPWTGDGTEAFF
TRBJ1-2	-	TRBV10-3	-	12	TGTGCCATCAGTGAGCCGCCCTATGGCTACACCTTC	CAISEPPYGYTF
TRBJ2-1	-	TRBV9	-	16	TGTGCCAGCAGCGTAGAGGCTAGCGCCCTCTACAATGAGCAGTTCTTC	CASSVEASALYNEQFF
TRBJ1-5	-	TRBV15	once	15	TGTGCCACCAGCATATCGGGACAATACAATCAGCCCCAGCATTTT	CATSISGQYNQPQHF
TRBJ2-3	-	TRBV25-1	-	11	TGTGCCAGCCTAACCGGGAACACGCAGTATTTT	CASLTGNTQYF
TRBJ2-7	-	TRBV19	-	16	TGTGCCAGTAGTGCGCTACAGGGGACTTCCCGGCAGGAGCAGTACTTC	CASSALQGTSRQEQYF
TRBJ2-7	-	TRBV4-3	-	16	TGCGCCAGCAGCCAAGGGGGACACCTATCGACCTACGAGCAGTACTTC	CASSQGGHLSTYEQYF
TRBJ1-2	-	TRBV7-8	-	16	TGTGCCAGCAGCTTATTTGGTCAGGGAACGAACTATGGCTACACCTTC	CASSLFGQGTNYGYTF
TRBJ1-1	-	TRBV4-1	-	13	TGCGCCAGCAGCCAAGGGGGGTTGACTGAAGCTTTCTTT	CASSQGGLTEAFF
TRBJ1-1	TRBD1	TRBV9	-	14	TGTGCCAGCAGCTCCGGACAGGGAGGGACTGAAGCTTTCTTT	CASSSGQGGTEAFF
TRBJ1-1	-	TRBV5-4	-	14	TGTGCCAGCAGCCCGGGGCTTCCGATTGCTGAAGCTTTCTTT	CASSPGLPIAEAFF